This T cell receptor beta chain was sequenced in a study of CD8 T cells in Susac syndrome. The V gene's germline CDR1 is DFQATT and CDR2 SNEGSKA (reference sequence). The germline V and J ends were trimmed by 3 bases and 0 bases, with 12 bases remaining between them. This CDR3 has 15 residues. TEMRA cells were FACS-enriched, while CD8+ and CD4+ T cells were negatively isolated. An amount of RNA that ranged from roughly 0.45 to 1 ug was reverse transcribed with random hexamers. Amplification of TCR beta CDR3 across 54 Vbeta and 13 Jbeta was performed with immunoSEQ multiplex PCR. TCRdb reanalysed the immunoSEQ multiplex PCR reads using MiXCR and keeps one entry per CDR3 protein. The sample has a few hundred thousand distinct CDR3 sequences, more than 80% seen once; the top ten hold around 0.12%.

The V call is TRBV20-1, the J call TRBJ2-1; the D gene is possibly TRBD2 (6 bases). The specimen sequenced was CD8+ T cells from PBMCs. This sequence was found in a human donor with multiple sclerosis. The CDR3 nucleotides are TGCAGTGCTAGGGGACTTCTAAGCTCCTACAATGAGCAGTTCTTC. Amino acids: CSARGLLSSYNEQFF.